This T cell receptor (beta chain) was obtained from a study of shared clonotypes between healthy human individuals. The overall study: A couple of women and a few men aged 18 to 49 made up the donors. Study observations and caveats: Estimated richness values were generally larger in naive subsets than in memory subsets. Rarefaction showed sorted-subset sequencing was incomplete despite large depth.

V trimming: 4 bases; J trimming: 5 bases; junction bases outside the gene matches: 5. This CDR3 is 16 amino acids long. Germline V gene lookup returns CDR1 WNHNN and CDR2 SYGVQD (reference sequence). As concerns this clone: Its antigen is not known.

Assay execution took place at the deep level. Assay: immunoSEQ multiplex PCR; the TCRdb copy retains only in-frame clones and omits some. The sample lists some 1.5 million clones, approximately 97% seen once, with roughly 1.1% in the top ten. The source of this sequence is a man between 25 and 39 years old in good health. The V and J genes are TRBV10-1 and TRBJ2-1; 13 nucleotides agree with TRBD2. The sequenced material came from naive CD4+ T cells sorted from blood. The subset was: CD45RA+ positively selected. The CDR3 nucleotides are TGCGCCAGCAGTGGGTTACTAGCGGGAGGGAACAATGAGCAGTTCTTC. The encoded protein is CASSGLLAGGNNEQFF.